The 21 T cell receptor beta chains listed next were all sequenced from one sample in a study of OX40 agonist ivuxolimab in advanced cancers. Receptors were amplified or captured by the immunoSEQ multiplex PCR assay. Imported from immuneACCESS, the table was reduced by TCRdb to in-frame sequences with V and J called. These copies leave out some clones; in studies compared against another copy, an unresolved V gene accounts for under half, and the cause of the remainder is not known. The sample table holds 62,000 or so clones, of which around nine tenths were seen once. The biggest ten clones account for around 2.1% of the sample. The material sequenced was CD4+ or CD8+ T cells sorted from blood, taken in a trial of the OX40 agonist ivuxolimab. The receptors were sampled from an adult with an advanced solid tumor such as melanoma, head and neck, liver or kidney cancer.

V and J are TRBV2 and TRBJ2-1; D is ambiguous. CDR3 size: 12 residues. Trimming left V 3 bases short and J 3 bases short, with 3 bases between. The germline gives CDR1 SNHLY, CDR2 FYNNEI. CDR3: CASSDHYNEQFF. In DNA form, the CDR3 reads TGTGCCAGCAGTGATCACTACAATGAGCAGTTCTTC.

This clone showed up just once. The CDR3 DNA reads TGTGCCAGCAGTATTAGCTCTGGAAACACCATATATTTT. Residues: CASSISSGNTIYF. J is TRBJ1-3 and V is TRBV6-5; unclear D gene. The CDR3 contains 13 residues. V lost 5 bases to trimming and J lost 0 bases, with 5 bases between them. CDR1 and CDR2 from the germline V gene are MNHEY and SVGAGI.

The V and J genes are TRBV5-4 and TRBJ2-5, with 8 bases identical to TRBD1. CDR1 SGHNT and CDR2 YYREEE come from the germline V gene (reference sequence). This CDR3 contains 14 residues. V lost 5 bases to trimming and J lost 5 bases; unmatched junction nucleotides: 8. The CDR3 is CASRLQGDRETQYF. CDR3 bases: TGTGCCAGCAGGCTACAGGGGGATAGGGAGACCCAGTACTTC.

The rearrangement links TRBV4-2 to TRBJ1-5, with D tentatively TRBD1 (5 bases). Trimming removed 0 bases from V and 2 bases from J, with 11 bases in between. Germline CDR1 reads LGHNA; CDR2 reads YNFKEQ. CDR3 length: 16 residues. CDR3 in DNA: TGTGCCAGCAGCCAAGATCCTCAGGGAGGCAATCAGCCCCAGCATTTT. It codes for CASSQDPQGGNQPQHF.

The chain combines TRBV29-1 with TRBJ1-2; D unclear. The CDR3 is 13 residues long. CDR1 and CDR2 from the germline V gene are SQVTM and ANQGSEA. V shed 7 bases and J shed 4 bases, with 16 bases lying between them. CDR3: CSDVPGRSYGYTF. The CDR3 DNA reads as TGCAGCGACGTCCCCGGACGGAGCTATGGCTACACCTTC. Combining the CDR3 with reference TRBV29-1 and TRBJ1-2 gives the whole variable domain SAVISQKPSRDICQRGTSLTIQCQVDSQVTMMFWYRQQPGQSLTLIATANQGSEATYESGFVIDKFPISRPNLTFSTLTVSNMSPEDSSIYLCSDVPGRSYGYTFGSGTRLTVV.

This rearrangement joins TRBV5-1 to TRBJ2-6; D gene unclear. Germline values: CDR1 SGHRS, CDR2 YFSETQ. This CDR3 comprises 14 residues. V lost 8 bases, J lost 0 bases, and 9 bases lay in between. CDR3 DNA: TGCGCCAGTCTAGACAACTCTGGGGCCAACGTCCTGACTTTC. It specifies CASLDNSGANVLTF.

This clone came up a few times. This rearrangement joins TRBV9 to TRBJ1-6; D perhaps matches TRBD1 (6 bases). The germline gives CDR1 SGDLS, CDR2 YYNGEE. This CDR3 comprises 15 residues. V dropped 1 base and J dropped 7 bases, with 12 bases sitting between them. DNA of the CDR3: TGTGCCAGCAGCGTAAACGACAGGCTAAATTCACCCCTCCACTTT. Amino acid sequence: CASSVNDRLNSPLHF.

This chain connects TRBV10-3 to TRBJ2-2; D is perhaps TRBD1 (6 bases). Germline V gene sequence: CDR1 ENHRY, CDR2 SYGVKD. V lost 2 bases, J lost 1 base, and 8 bases lay in between. The CDR3 spans 15 residues. The CDR3 region has the DNA TGTGCCATCAGTGAGGAAGGGGGGAACACCGGGGAGCTGTTTTTT. Protein product: CAISEEGGNTGELFF.

This chain joins TRBV19 and TRBJ1-2; D possibly corresponds to TRBD1 (5 bases). CDR3 length: 15 residues. Trimming removed 3 bases from V and 3 bases from J, with 14 bases in between. Germline V gene sequence: CDR1 LNHDA, CDR2 SQIVND (reference sequence). The CDR3 DNA is TGTGCCAGTAGTATCGCAGGGCCAAGGGACTATGGCTACACCTTC. Protein: CASSIAGPRDYGYTF.

The chain employs TRBV7-2 and TRBJ1-1, with D possibly being TRBD1 (5 bases). The germline CDR1 and CDR2 sequences are SGHTA and FQGNSA. The CDR3 extends over 14 amino acids. V was cut by 4 bases and J by 2 bases, with 11 bases left in between. The CDR3 sequence is CASSSGPLNTEAFF. The CDR3 DNA sequence: TGTGCCAGCAGCTCAGGGCCCCTCAACACTGAAGCTTTCTTT.

The chain couples TRBV19 to TRBJ1-1, with a possible D match to TRBD1 (5 bases). Between the trimmed V and J ends, which lost 6 bases and 6 bases, there was a span of 14 bases. Germline lookup yields CDR1 LNHDA and CDR2 SQIVND (reference sequence). This CDR3 is built from 13 residues. The CDR3: CASSQTGRAEAFF. The CDR3 DNA is TGTGCCAGTAGCCAGACGGGCAGGGCTGAAGCTTTCTTT. Supplemented by reference TRBV19 and TRBJ1-1, the full variable domain reads DGGITQSPKYLFRKEGQNVTLSCEQNLNHDAMYWYRQDPGQGLRLIYYSQIVNDFQKGDIAEGYSVSREKKESFPLTVTSAQKNPTAFYLCASSQTGRAEAFFGQGTRLTVV.

V is TRBV5-1 and J is TRBJ2-1; 8 nucleotides match TRBD2. Germline V lookup: CDR1 SGHRS, CDR2 YFSETQ. Germline trimming cut 3 bases from V and 5 bases from J; bases unmatched to any gene: 7. CDR3 size: 15 residues. CDR3 coding DNA: TGCGCCAGCAGCTCTGAGCGGGGGCGGGACAATGAGCAGTTCTTC. Translation gives CASSSERGRDNEQFF.

V and J are TRBV6-1 and TRBJ2-7, with 7 bases matching TRBD1. This CDR3 is 11 amino acids long. After removal of 8 bases from V and 3 bases from J, the junction contained 1 base not matched to a gene. Germline-derived CDR1 and CDR2 are MNHNS and SASEGT. The CDR3 bases are TGTGCCAGCTGGGACAGCTACGAGCAGTACTTC. The encoded protein is CASWDSYEQYF.

This clone appeared a single time. Written as DNA, the CDR3 is TGTGCCAGCAGCAACCAACCGGGAGAGGTAAATTCACCCCTCCACTTT. It is translated as CASSNQPGEVNSPLHF. The rearrangement uses TRBV7-9 and TRBJ1-6; D not resolved. The V and J ends lost 5 bases and 7 bases respectively, with 18 bases between them. Germline values: CDR1 SEHNR, CDR2 FQNEAQ (reference sequence). CDR3 length equals 16 residues.

V usage is TRBV4-3 and J usage is TRBJ2-1; the D call may be TRBD1 or TRBD2 (5 bases each). Trimming removed 0 bases from V and 6 bases from J, with 18 bases in between. Per germline, CDR1 LGHNA and CDR2 YSLEER. This CDR3 comprises 17 residues. Written as DNA, the CDR3 is TGCGCCAGCAGCCAAGAGTATTCCCGTCTTGGGACCAATGAGCAGTTCTTC. Translating it yields CASSQEYSRLGTNEQFF.

The V call is TRBV6-6, the J call TRBJ1-2; D possibly corresponds to TRBD1 (6 bases). Trimming left V 10 bases short and J 4 bases short, with 19 bases between. Germline values: CDR1 MNHNY, CDR2 SVGAGI (reference sequence). The CDR3 totals 14 residues. DNA of the CDR3: TGTGCCACCAAAGTAGGGGGGCGGGCCTATGGCTACACCTTC. The encoded protein is CATKVGGRAYGYTF.

This sequence joins TRBV6-1 and TRBJ1-1, with TRBD1 matching over 7 bases. CDR3 length: 13 amino acids. The germline gives CDR1 MNHNS, CDR2 SASEGT. V dropped 4 bases and J dropped 1; count of bases not matched to a gene: 0. CDR3 sequence: CASSGQGNTEAFF. DNA for the CDR3: TGTGCCAGCAGTGGACAGGGGAACACTGAAGCTTTCTTT.

V is TRBV4-2 and J is TRBJ2-1, with no clear D. Germline-derived CDR1 and CDR2 are LGHNA and YNFKEQ. V dropped 0 bases and J dropped 0 bases, with 12 bases sitting between them. This CDR3 has 17 amino acids. For the CDR3, the DNA is TGTGCCAGCAGCCAAGATAGAACCGCAGCCTCCTACAATGAGCAGTTCTTC. It encodes CASSQDRTAASYNEQFF.

The chain uses TRBV28 and TRBJ1-1; D may be TRBD1 (6 bases). Germline loops: CDR1 MDHEN, CDR2 SYDVKM. V lost 5 bases to trimming and J lost 1 base, with 14 bases between them. CDR3 length: 15 amino acids. The CDR3 region has the DNA TGTGCCAGCAGTATAACAGGGCACACGAACACTGAAGCTTTCTTT. It is translated as CASSITGHTNTEAFF.

This chain connects TRBV5-1 to TRBJ2-5; 7 bases line up with TRBD2. This CDR3 is 14 amino acids long. Trimming took 0 bases from V and 3 from J; bases not matched to a gene: 2. CDR1 and CDR2 (germline): SGHRS, YFSETQ. CDR3 in DNA: TGCGCCAGCAGCTTGGCTGGGAGGGAAGAGACCCAGTACTTC. Amino acid sequence: CASSLAGREETQYF.

This clone has only one observation. The rearrangement joins TRBV2 to TRBJ2-7; the match to TRBD1 covers 11 bases. This CDR3 has 14 amino acids. Germline values: CDR1 SNHLY, CDR2 FYNNEI. V was pared by 7 bases and J by 7 bases, with 9 bases of the junction left unmatched. CDR3 residues: CASKSGTGGPEQYF. The CDR3, as DNA: TGTGCCAGCAAATCCGGGACAGGGGGGCCTGAGCAGTACTTC.